This TCR beta chain was observed in a study of identifying expanded T cells in peripheral blood. From germline, CDR1 is SNHLY and CDR2 FYNNEI. The CDR3 covers 14 residues. V was clipped by 6 bases and J by 9 bases; unmatched bases: 6. In its sample, this clone was seen once. Generated by immunoSEQ multiplex PCR, the TCRdb table keeps only in-frame clones and is missing some. The data hold around 60,000 clones, with approximately 83% observed a single time. The V and J genes are TRBV2 and TRBJ2-4; TRBD2 aligns across 12 bases. This receptor was obtained from a person aged 18 to 70 in good health. Sequenced material: blood. DNA for the CDR3: TGTGCCAGCAGCCTAGCGGGGGGGCCCGGCATTCAGTACTTC. This encodes CASSLAGGPGIQYF.